This T cell receptor (beta chain) was sequenced during a study of tumor-infiltrating lymphocytes in primary liver carcinoma. The template, roughly 550 ng total RNA, yielded TCR beta cDNA made with a constant-region primer. Libraries of TCR beta came from three nested multiplex PCR rounds with slightly modified ARM-PCR. Both of the initial two PCR rounds ran for nine to ten cycles and employed TRBV1-TRBV30 forward primers alongside a C-beta reverse primer. TCRdb passed the multiplex PCR reads through MiXCR, listing each CDR3 protein once. The table records some 110,000 distinct CDR3 sequences, approximately 80% of them present only once. Findings and caveats of the study: When set against blood, tumors had a significantly higher top-250-clone fraction (p = 0.039). Only around 7-25% of top clones occurred in all five tumor regions.

The CDR3 totals 17 residues. Germline CDR1 LGHNA, CDR2 YNFKEQ. This clonotype was found once. As yet, its antigen is unknown. A read error may account for a junction end that differs from germline. Scientists recovered RNA and DNA together from roughly 20-30 mg of unsorted bulk tissue. The V and J genes are TRBV4-2 and TRBJ1-3, with D possibly TRBD1 on 6 matching bases. This clonotype originated in a man between 35 and 55 years old with primary liver carcinoma and hepatitis B virus infection. Specimen: liver tumor tissue from sampling region 3. Subset defined: tumor region T3, left-lateral pole. Written as DNA, the CDR3 is TGTGCCAGCAATCCCGAACCCGGACAGATCTCTGGAAACCCCATATATTTT. It translates to CASNPEPGQISGNPIYF.